This T cell receptor beta chain was captured by sequencing in a study of early T cells in non-severe SARS-CoV-2 infection. The overall study: Chains stayed unpaired after sequencing of bulk RNA from unsorted whole blood.

Unique molecular identifiers were added to individual cDNA molecules. TCRdb reprocessed the 5' RACE reads with MiXCR, giving one entry per CDR3 protein. The data hold about 99,000 distinct CDR3 sequences, with over 15% observed a single time. Concerning this clonotype: The antigen is undetermined.

Trimming took 3 bases from V and 0 from J, leaving 9 bases between them. The CDR3 spans 13 residues. In germline, CDR1 is DFQATT, CDR2 SNEGSKA (reference sequence). The study's findings and limits: The matching step, a VDJdb search, favored anti-spike CD8 responses and missed private and CD4 specificities.

The V gene is TRBV20-1, the J gene TRBJ2-7; D call uncertain. The TCR originated in an adult who was a healthcare worker with PCR-confirmed SARS-CoV-2 infection or an uninfected control (not recorded which). The specimen was whole blood. CDR3 nucleotides: TGCAGTGCTAGGGAGACTCACTCCTACGAGCAGTACTTC. Protein: CSARETHSYEQYF.